This TCR beta chain was sequenced in a study of T cells after yellow fever vaccination. The CDR3 totals 15 residues. Trimming removed 2 bases from V and 0 bases from J, with 10 bases in between. Germline V gene sequence: CDR1 MGHRA, CDR2 YSYEKL. Template-switching 5'RACE yielded the TCR cDNA; a universal primer site and UMIs were added in the process. MiXCR, applied by TCRdb to the 5' RACE reads, yields one record per CDR3 protein. The table has tens of thousands of distinct CDR3 sequences, 7.1% seen once. This clonotype was seen repeatedly, ten times or more. What it recognizes is unknown. Study-wide results and caveats: Primary-vaccination clones mostly resurfaced post-booster (nearly 97% CD4, approximately 90% CD8). Some clonotypes, a small share, were shared between CD4 and CD8 compartments. Abundant bulk-derived clonotypes could contaminate FACS-sorted repertoires.

The chain joins TRBV4-1 to TRBJ1-1; D gene ambiguous. The sequences come from CD8+ T cells sorted from PBMCs, collected 5 days after the first yellow fever vaccination. The sequence was collected from a man between 18 and 35 years old who received the YFV17D yellow fever vaccine. CDR3: CASSQRAAVNTEAFF. The CDR3 DNA follows: TGCGCCAGCAGCCAAAGGGCGGCAGTGAACACTGAAGCTTTCTTT.